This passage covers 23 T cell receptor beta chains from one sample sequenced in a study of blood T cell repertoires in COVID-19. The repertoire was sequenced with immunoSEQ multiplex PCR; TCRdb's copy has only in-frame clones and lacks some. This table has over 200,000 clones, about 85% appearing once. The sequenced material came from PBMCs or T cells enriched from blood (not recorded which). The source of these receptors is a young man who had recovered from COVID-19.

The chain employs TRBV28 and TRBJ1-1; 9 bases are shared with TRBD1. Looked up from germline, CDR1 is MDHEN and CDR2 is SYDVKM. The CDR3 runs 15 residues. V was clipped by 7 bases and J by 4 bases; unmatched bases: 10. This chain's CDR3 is CASTSTGGKSTEAFF. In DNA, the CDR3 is TGTGCCAGCACTTCAACAGGGGGCAAGAGCACTGAAGCTTTCTTT.

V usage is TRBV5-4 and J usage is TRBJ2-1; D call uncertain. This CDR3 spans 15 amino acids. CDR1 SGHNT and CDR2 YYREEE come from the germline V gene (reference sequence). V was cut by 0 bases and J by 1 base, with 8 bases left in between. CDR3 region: CASSLDAQSYNEQFF. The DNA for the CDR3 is TGTGCCAGCAGCTTGGATGCGCAATCCTACAATGAGCAGTTCTTC.

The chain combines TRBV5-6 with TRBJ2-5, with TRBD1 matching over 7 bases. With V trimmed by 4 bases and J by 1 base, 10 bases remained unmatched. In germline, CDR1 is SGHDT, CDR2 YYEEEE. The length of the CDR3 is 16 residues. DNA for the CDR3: TGTGCCAGCAGCAAAAAAACGACAGGGCCCCAAGAGACCCAGTACTTC. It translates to CASSKKTTGPQETQYF.

This chain's CDR3 is CASSLIREGVGYTF. In DNA form, the CDR3 reads TGTGCCAGCAGCCTCATTAGAGAAGGGGTTGGCTACACCTTC. The chain combines TRBV7-2 with TRBJ1-2; tentatively, D is TRBD1 (5 bases). The germline V gene has CDR1 SGHTA and CDR2 FQGNSA. There are 14 residues in the CDR3. V dropped 5 bases and J dropped 7 bases, with 17 bases sitting between them.

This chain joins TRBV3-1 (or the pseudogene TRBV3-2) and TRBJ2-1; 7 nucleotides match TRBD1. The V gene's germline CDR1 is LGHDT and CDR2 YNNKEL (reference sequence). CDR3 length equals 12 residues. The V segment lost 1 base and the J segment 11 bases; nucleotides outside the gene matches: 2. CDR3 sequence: CASSQGQGQQFF. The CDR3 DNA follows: TGTGCCAGCAGCCAAGGACAGGGTCAGCAGTTCTTC.

The CDR3 sequence: CASSDTGSQQYF. Here the CDR3 DNA reads TGTGCCAGCAGCGATACAGGGTCGCAGCAGTACTTC. The genes are TRBV5-4 and TRBJ2-7, with a possible D match to TRBD1 (6 bases). The ends were cut back, 4 bases at V and 8 bases at J, with 13 bases in the middle. The CDR3 sequence is 12 residues long. Germline assignment: CDR1 SGHNT and CDR2 YYREEE (reference sequence). The entire variable domain, with the rest obtained from reference TRBV5-4 and TRBJ2-7, is as follows: ETGVTQSPTHLIKTRGQQVTLRCSSQSGHNTVSWYQQALGQGPQFIFQYYREEENGRGNFPPRFSGLQFPNYSSELNVNALELDDSALYLCASSDTGSQQYFGPGTRLTVT.

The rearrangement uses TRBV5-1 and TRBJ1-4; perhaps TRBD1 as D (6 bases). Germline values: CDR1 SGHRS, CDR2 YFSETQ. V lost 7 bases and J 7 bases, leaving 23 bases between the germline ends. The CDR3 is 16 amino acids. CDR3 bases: TGCGCCAGCTCACAGGGAGTTGGGGCGATCGGTGAAAAACTGTTTTTT. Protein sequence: CASSQGVGAIGEKLFF. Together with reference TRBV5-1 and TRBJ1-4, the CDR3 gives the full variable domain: KAGVTQTPRYLIKTRGQQVTLSCSPISGHRSVSWYQQTPGQGLQFLFEYFSETQRNKGNFPGRFSGRQFSNSRSEMNVSTLELGDSALYLCASSQGVGAIGEKLFFGSGTQLSVL.

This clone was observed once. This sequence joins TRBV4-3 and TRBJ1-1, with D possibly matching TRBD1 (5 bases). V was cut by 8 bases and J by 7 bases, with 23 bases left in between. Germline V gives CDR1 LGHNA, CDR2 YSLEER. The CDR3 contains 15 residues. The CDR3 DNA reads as TGCGCCAGCGTCAGGACGGAACAGGCTAGGGGTGAAGCTTTCTTT. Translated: CASVRTEQARGEAFF.

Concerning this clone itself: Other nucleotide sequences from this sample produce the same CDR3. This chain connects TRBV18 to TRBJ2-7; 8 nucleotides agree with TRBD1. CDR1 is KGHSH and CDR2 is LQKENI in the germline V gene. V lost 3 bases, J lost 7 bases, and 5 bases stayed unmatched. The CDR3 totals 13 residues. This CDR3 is CASSPDRVGEQYF. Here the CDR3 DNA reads TGTGCCAGCTCACCGGACAGGGTTGGAGAGCAGTACTTC. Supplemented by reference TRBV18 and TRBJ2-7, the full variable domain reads NAGVMQNPRHLVRRRGQEARLRCSPMKGHSHVYWYRQLPEEGLKFMVYLQKENIIDESGMPKERFSAEFPKEGPSILRIQQVVRGDSAAYFCASSPDRVGEQYFGPGTRLTVT.

The CDR3: CASRNREGYEQYF. DNA of the CDR3: TGTGCCAGTAGGAACAGGGAGGGCTACGAGCAGTACTTC. The V and J genes are TRBV19 and TRBJ2-7; the D gene is possibly TRBD2 (7 bases). The CDR3 is 13 residues long. Germline values: CDR1 LNHDA, CDR2 SQIVND (reference sequence). V lost 6 bases and J 3 bases, leaving 12 bases between the germline ends.

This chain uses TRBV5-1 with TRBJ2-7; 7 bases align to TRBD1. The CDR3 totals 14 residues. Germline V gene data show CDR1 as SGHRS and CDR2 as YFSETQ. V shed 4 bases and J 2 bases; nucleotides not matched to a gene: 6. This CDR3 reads CASSTGALTYEQYF. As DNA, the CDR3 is TGCGCCAGCAGCACAGGGGCCCTGACCTACGAGCAGTACTTC.

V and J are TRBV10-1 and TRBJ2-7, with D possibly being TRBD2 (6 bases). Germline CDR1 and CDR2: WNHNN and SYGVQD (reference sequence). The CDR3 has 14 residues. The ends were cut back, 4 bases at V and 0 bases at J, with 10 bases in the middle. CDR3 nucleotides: TGCGCCAGCAGTGGCAGGAGGGCCTCCTACGAGCAGTACTTC. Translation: CASSGRRASYEQYF.

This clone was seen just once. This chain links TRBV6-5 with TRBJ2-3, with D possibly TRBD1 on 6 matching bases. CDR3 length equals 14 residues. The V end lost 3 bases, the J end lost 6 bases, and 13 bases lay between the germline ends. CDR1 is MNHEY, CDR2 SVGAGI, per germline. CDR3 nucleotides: TGTGCCAGCAGTTATCGTCAGGGGAAGGATACGCAGTATTTT. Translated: CASSYRQGKDTQYF.

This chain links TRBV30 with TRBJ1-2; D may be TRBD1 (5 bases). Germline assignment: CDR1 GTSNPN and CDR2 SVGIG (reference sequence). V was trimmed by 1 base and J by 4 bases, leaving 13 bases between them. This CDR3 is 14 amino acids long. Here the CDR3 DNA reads TGTGCCTGGAGTGGGGACTTTGTACCCTATGGCTACACCTTC. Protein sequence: CAWSGDFVPYGYTF.

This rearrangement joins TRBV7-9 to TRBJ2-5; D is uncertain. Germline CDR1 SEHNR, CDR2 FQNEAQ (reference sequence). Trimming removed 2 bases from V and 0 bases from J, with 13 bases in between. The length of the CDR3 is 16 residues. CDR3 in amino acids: CASSLFRGSNQETQYF. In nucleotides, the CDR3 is TGTGCCAGCAGCTTATTCCGCGGTTCAAACCAAGAGACCCAGTACTTC.

CDR3 in amino acids: CASSPMGRKNTEAFF. The CDR3 DNA follows: TGTGCCAGCAGCCCCATGGGGAGGAAGAACACTGAAGCTTTCTTT. The chain is built from TRBV21-1 and TRBJ1-1. TRBV21-1 constitutes a pseudogene. The CDR3 extends over 15 amino acids.

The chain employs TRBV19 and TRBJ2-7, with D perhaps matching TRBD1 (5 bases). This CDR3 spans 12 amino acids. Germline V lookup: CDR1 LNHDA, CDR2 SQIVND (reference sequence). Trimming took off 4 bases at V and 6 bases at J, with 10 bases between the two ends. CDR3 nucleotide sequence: TGTGCCAGTAGTACAGGGATCACCGAGCAGTACTTC. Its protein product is CASSTGITEQYF.

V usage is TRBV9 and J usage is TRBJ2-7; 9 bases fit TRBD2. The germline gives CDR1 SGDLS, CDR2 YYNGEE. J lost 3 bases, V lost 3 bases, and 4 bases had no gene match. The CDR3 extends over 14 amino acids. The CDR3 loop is CASSAGTSIYEQYF. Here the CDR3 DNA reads TGTGCCAGCAGCGCCGGGACTAGCATCTACGAGCAGTACTTC.

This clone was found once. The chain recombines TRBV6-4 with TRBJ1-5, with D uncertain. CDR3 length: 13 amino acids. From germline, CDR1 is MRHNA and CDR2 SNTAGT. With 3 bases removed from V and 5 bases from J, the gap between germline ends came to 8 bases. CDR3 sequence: CASSEQTHQPQHF. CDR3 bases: TGTGCCAGCAGTGAACAGACCCATCAGCCCCAGCATTTT.

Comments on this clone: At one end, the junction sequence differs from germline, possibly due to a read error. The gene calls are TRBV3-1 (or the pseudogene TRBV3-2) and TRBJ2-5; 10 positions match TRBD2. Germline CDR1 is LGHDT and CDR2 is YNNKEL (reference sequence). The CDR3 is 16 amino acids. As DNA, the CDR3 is TGTGCCGGCAGCCAAGGCACTAGCGGGGCACAAGAGACCCAGTACTTC. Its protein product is CAGSQGTSGAQETQYF.

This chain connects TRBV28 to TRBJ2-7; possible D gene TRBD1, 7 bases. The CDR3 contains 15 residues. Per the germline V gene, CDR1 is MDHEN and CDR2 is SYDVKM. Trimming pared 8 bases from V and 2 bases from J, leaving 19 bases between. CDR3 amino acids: CASHGLRDSTYEQYF. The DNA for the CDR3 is TGTGCCAGCCATGGACTACGGGACAGTACCTACGAGCAGTACTTC.

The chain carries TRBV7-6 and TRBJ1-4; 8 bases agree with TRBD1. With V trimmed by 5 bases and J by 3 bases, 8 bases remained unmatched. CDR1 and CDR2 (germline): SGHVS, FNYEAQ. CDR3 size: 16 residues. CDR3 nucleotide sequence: TGTGCCAGCAGCCCCGGACAGGGTAAAGCTAATGAAAAACTGTTTTTT. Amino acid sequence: CASSPGQGKANEKLFF.

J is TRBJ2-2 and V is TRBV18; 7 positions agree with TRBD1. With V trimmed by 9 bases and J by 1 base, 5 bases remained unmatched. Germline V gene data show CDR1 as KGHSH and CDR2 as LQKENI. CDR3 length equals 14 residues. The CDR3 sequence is CASKGARNTGELFF. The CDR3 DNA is TGTGCCAGTAAGGGGGCGCGGAACACCGGGGAGCTGTTTTTT.